This T cell receptor (beta chain) was identified during a study of OX40 agonist ivuxolimab in advanced cancers. Method: immunoSEQ multiplex PCR; TCRdb's copy keeps in-frame clones and lacks some. The sample lists tens of thousands of clones; more than 80% were seen once. CDR1 and CDR2 (germline): LNHNV, YYDKDF (reference sequence). Trimming cost V 1 base and J 3 bases, with 18 bases left between them. The length of the CDR3 is 17 residues. The starting material was CD4+ or CD8+ T cells sorted from blood, obtained in a trial of the OX40 agonist ivuxolimab. The V call is TRBV15, the J call TRBJ1-1, with TRBD1 as a possible D gene (6 bases). The sequence was obtained from an adult with an advanced solid tumor such as melanoma, head and neck, liver or kidney cancer. The CDR3: CATSRGGDTIYDTEAFF. The CDR3 DNA follows: TGTGCCACCAGCAGAGGAGGGGACACCATCTATGACACTGAAGCTTTCTTT. Combining the CDR3 with reference TRBV15 and TRBJ1-1 gives the whole variable domain DAMVIQNPRYQVTQFGKPVTLSCSQTLNHNVMYWYQQKSSQAPKLLFHYYDKDFNNEADTPDNFQSRRPNTSFCFLDIRSPGLGDTAMYLCATSRGGDTIYDTEAFFGQGTRLTVV.